What follows are 27 T cell receptor beta chains derived from one specimen sequenced in a study of blood T cells in healthy people across ages. Together with a sample-barcoded 5' primer, a J-beta primer mix was included in a second PCR lasting about 7 to 12 cycles. TCRdb re-analysed the 5' RACE reads in MiXCR, keeping a single row per CDR3 protein. The table has approximately 880,000 distinct CDR3 sequences, 40% to 60% seen once. Sequencing was carried out using blood. Receptors were obtained from a man aged 25-40 years in good health.

The chain combines TRBV3-1 with TRBJ1-1; D remains ambiguous. Trimming removed 1 base at V and 0 bases at J, with 9 bases between. Germline CDR1 is LGHDT and CDR2 is YNNKEL (reference sequence). This CDR3 comprises 15 residues. The chain's CDR3 is CASSQVAKMNTEAFF. The CDR3, as DNA: TGTGCCAGCAGCCAAGTGGCGAAGATGAACACTGAAGCTTTCTTT. Together with reference TRBV3-1 and TRBJ1-1, the CDR3 gives the full variable domain: DTAVSQTPKYLVTQMGNDKSIKCEQNLGHDTMYWYKQDSKKFLKIMFSYNNKELIINETVPNRFSPKSPDKAHLNLHINSLELGDSAVYFCASSQVAKMNTEAFFGQGTRLTVV.

This clonotype has just a few counts. The chain is built from TRBV4-3 and TRBJ1-6; D remains ambiguous. The V end lost 1 base, the J end lost 7 bases, and 14 bases lay between the germline ends. Germline loops: CDR1 LGHNA, CDR2 YSLEER. CDR3 length: 16 residues. In DNA, the CDR3 is TGCGCCAGCAGCCAAGGTCGTCAGGAGCTAAATTCACCCCTCCACTTT. Translation: CASSQGRQELNSPLHF.

The chain has TRBV27 and TRBJ2-3; 11 bases match TRBD1. This CDR3 has 16 residues. Germline trimming cut 7 bases from V and 7 bases from J; bases unmatched to any gene: 13. Germline V gene data show CDR1 as MNHEY and CDR2 as SMNVEV (reference sequence). CDR3 in amino acids: CASNPQPGQGANTQYF. The CDR3 DNA reads as TGTGCCAGCAACCCCCAGCCCGGACAGGGGGCAAATACGCAGTATTTT.

This clonotype was observed a handful of times. This chain connects TRBV27 to TRBJ2-1; TRBD1 matches 8 bases. This CDR3 has 14 residues. Germline-derived CDR1 and CDR2 are MNHEY and SMNVEV (reference sequence). V lost 6 bases to trimming and J lost 6 bases; unmatched junction nucleotides: 7. In DNA, the CDR3 is TGTGCCAGCAGAGGGACAGGAGAGACCAATGAGCAGTTCTTC. Translated: CASRGTGETNEQFF.

J is TRBJ1-2 and V is TRBV6-1; 7 positions agree with TRBD1. Trimming took 7 bases from V and 8 from J; bases not matched to a gene: 7. The CDR3 is 12 residues long. Germline V gene lookup returns CDR1 MNHNS and CDR2 SASEGT. The CDR3 region has the DNA TGTGCCAGCACCGGACAGGAAAGGGGCTACACCTTC. Translation: CASTGQERGYTF.

This sequence joins TRBV29-1 and TRBJ2-3, with D tentatively TRBD2 (6 bases). Germline V CDR1 and CDR2: SQVTM, ANQGSEA. The CDR3 length is 13 residues. The V gene lost 6 bases and the J gene lost 2 bases, with 12 bases spanning the gap. The CDR3 DNA reads as TGCAGCGTATCTAGCGAGTTCACAGATACGCAGTATTTT. It codes for CSVSSEFTDTQYF.

The V gene is TRBV5-1, the J gene TRBJ2-3; 9 positions agree with TRBD2. This CDR3 is 17 amino acids long. Germline CDR1 is SGHRS and CDR2 is YFSETQ. V lost 0 bases, J lost 1 base, and 6 bases stayed unmatched. Written as DNA, the CDR3 is TGCGCCAGCAGCTTGGTGATCCGGACTAGCGGCACAGATACGCAGTATTTT. It yields the protein CASSLVIRTSGTDTQYF.

Only a few counts were recorded for this clonotype. This sequence joins TRBV7-2 and TRBJ2-5; no definite D call. This CDR3 contains 14 residues. Germline V gives CDR1 SGHTA, CDR2 FQGNSA. Between the trimmed V and J ends, which lost 1 base and 11 bases, there was a span of 17 bases. CDR3 protein: CASSLGFSVNEQYF. CDR3 nucleotide sequence: TGTGCCAGCAGCTTAGGTTTCTCCGTCAATGAGCAGTACTTC.

The gene calls are TRBV4-1 and TRBJ2-3; D may be TRBD1 (5 bases). Trimming removed 2 bases from V and 3 bases from J, with 15 bases in between. Germline V gene lookup returns CDR1 MGHRA and CDR2 YSYEKL. The CDR3 has 16 residues. The CDR3 nucleotides are TGCGCCAGCAGCCAACTCGTACACGCAGGGACAGATACGCAGTATTTT. Translated, it gives CASSQLVHAGTDTQYF.

The chain couples TRBV12-3 or TRBV12-4 to TRBJ1-5; no clear D. V lost 3 bases and J 4 bases, leaving 19 bases between the germline ends. This CDR3 region has 17 residues. The CDR3 coding sequence is TGTGCCAGCAGTTTTTTAGGTATACAGCTTAGTAATCAGCCCCAGCATTTT. This gives the protein CASSFLGIQLSNQPQHF.

This clonotype was counted only a few times. The gene calls are TRBV14 and TRBJ1-2, with D possibly matching TRBD1 (5 bases). CDR3 length equals 12 residues. The V end was cut by 4 bases, the J end by 10 bases, with 13 bases between. Germline lookup yields CDR1 SGHDN and CDR2 FVKESK. The CDR3 nucleotides are TGTGCCAGCAGCCCCAATCGGGACTCCTACACCTTC. Amino acid sequence: CASSPNRDSYTF.

This chain uses TRBV29-1 with TRBJ1-2; D is undetermined. Germline V gives CDR1 SQVTM, CDR2 ANQGSEA. Between the trimmed V and J ends, which lost 5 bases and 7 bases, there was a span of 14 bases. The length of the CDR3 is 12 residues. The chain's CDR3 is CSVLDGPLGYTF. In DNA form, the CDR3 reads TGCAGCGTTCTGGACGGACCCCTTGGCTACACCTTC.

The chain couples TRBV25-1 to TRBJ2-7, with D possibly matching TRBD2 (7 bases). The CDR3 loop spans 15 amino acids. Trimming took 0 bases from V and 3 from J, leaving 12 bases between them. Germline V gene data show CDR1 as MGHDK and CDR2 as SYGVNS. The CDR3 DNA reads as TGTGCCAGCAGTGAATATAGGGGGGGCAACTACGAGCAGTACTTC. Its protein product is CASSEYRGGNYEQYF.

Ten or more counts support this clonotype. V is TRBV5-1 and J is TRBJ2-7; a weak D match, TRBD1 (6 bases). V lost 4 bases and J 1 base, leaving 9 bases between the germline ends. The germline CDR1 and CDR2 sequences are SGHRS and YFSETQ. The CDR3 consists of 13 residues. The CDR3 protein is CASSGDISYEQYF. The CDR3 region has the DNA TGCGCCAGCAGCGGGGACATATCCTACGAGCAGTACTTC.

This clonotype appeared a few times. The gene calls are TRBV29-1 and TRBJ2-3; 7 nucleotides match TRBD1. The CDR3 totals 20 residues. V shed 0 bases, J shed 0 bases, and the junction held 18 bases outside the gene matches. Germline CDR1 SQVTM, CDR2 ANQGSEA. CDR3: CSVEDVGQLPRASSTDTQYF. DNA of the CDR3: TGCAGCGTTGAAGATGTGGGACAGCTTCCTAGAGCTTCTAGCACAGATACGCAGTATTTT.

This clonotype was found once. The chain employs TRBV15 and TRBJ2-2, with D uncertain. CDR3 length: 12 residues. Trimming pared 3 bases from V and 3 bases from J, leaving 2 bases between. Germline CDR1 reads LNHNV; CDR2 reads YYDKDF (reference sequence). CDR3: CATSRDTGELFF. The CDR3, as DNA: TGTGCCACCAGCAGGGACACCGGGGAGCTGTTTTTT.

The gene calls are TRBV20-1 and TRBJ2-4; the match to TRBD2 covers 7 bases. Matching the DNA end better, TRBJ2-7 makes the J call doubtful. The CDR3 runs to 14 residues. Germline lookup yields CDR1 DFQATT and CDR2 SNEGSKA (reference sequence). In DNA, the CDR3 is TGCAGTGCCGATGGGACTACCAAAACCTACGAGCAGTACTTC. Its protein product is CSADGTTKTYEQYF.

The chain combines TRBV7-2 with TRBJ2-3; D not certain. Germline values: CDR1 SGHTA, CDR2 FQGNSA. V lost 4 bases, J lost 1 base, and 12 bases lay in between. This CDR3 is 15 amino acids long. For the CDR3, the DNA is TGTGCCAGCAGCTATTCCGGATGGGGCACAGATACGCAGTATTTT. Its translation is CASSYSGWGTDTQYF.

V is TRBV18 and J is TRBJ2-3; TRBD2 aligns across 9 bases. Trimming cost V 5 bases and J 4 bases; bases outside gene matches: 7. The germline CDR1 and CDR2 sequences are KGHSH and LQKENI. This CDR3 is 15 amino acids long. CDR3 sequence reads: CASSIAGDDSDTQYF. The CDR3 DNA sequence: TGTGCCAGCTCAATAGCGGGGGACGACTCAGATACGCAGTATTTT.

This clonotype was picked up a small number of times. The gene calls are TRBV14 and TRBJ2-1; TRBD2 aligns across 9 bases. Trimming cost V 6 bases and J 6 bases; bases outside gene matches: 12. The CDR3 has 16 amino acids. In germline, CDR1 is SGHDN, CDR2 FVKESK. The CDR3 DNA reads as TGTGCCAGCAGTCACCGCCACGGGACTAGCACCAATGAGCAGTTCTTC. Amino acid sequence: CASSHRHGTSTNEQFF.

The CDR3 here is CASSVGGLFHEQYF. Here the CDR3 DNA reads TGTGCCAGCAGCGTAGGGGGACTATTCCACGAGCAGTACTTC. The V and J genes are TRBV9 and TRBJ2-7, with TRBD2 matching 7 bases. The CDR3 runs to 14 residues. Germline CDR1 SGDLS, CDR2 YYNGEE. V shed 0 bases and J 5 bases; nucleotides not matched to a gene: 5.

With respect to this clonotype: This may come from a read error, since a much larger clone is one base off. The rearrangement joins TRBV4-1 to TRBJ2-7, with 11 bases identical to TRBD2. The CDR3 sequence is 15 residues long. V trimming: 2 bases; J trimming: 7 bases; junction bases outside the gene matches: 7. CDR1 and CDR2 (germline): MGHRA, YSYEKL. This CDR3 reads CASSQLAGGYNEQYF. The CDR3 coding sequence is TGCGCCAGCAGCCAACTAGCGGGGGGTTACAATGAGCAGTACTTC.

V is TRBV4-1 and J is TRBJ2-5; a possible D gene is TRBD2 (6 bases). The CDR3 has 14 residues. CDR1 is MGHRA, CDR2 YSYEKL, per germline. V dropped 0 bases and J dropped 5 bases, with 10 bases sitting between them. CDR3 nucleotides: TGCGCCAGCAGCCAAGAGGCGGGGCTGGAGACCCAGTACTTC. This translates into CASSQEAGLETQYF.

This clonotype appeared a few times. The J gene is TRBJ2-2, the V gene TRBV25-1; D gene uncertain. Germline V gives CDR1 MGHDK, CDR2 SYGVNS. This CDR3 contains 14 residues. V dropped 4 bases and J dropped 4 bases, with 10 bases sitting between them. CDR3 residues: CASSADVGTGELFF. The CDR3 DNA is TGTGCCAGCAGTGCGGACGTTGGCACCGGGGAGCTGTTTTTT.

At least ten counts were recorded for this clonotype. This rearrangement joins TRBV7-2 to TRBJ2-3, with TRBD2 identical over 10 bases. The trim removed 0 bases at V and 1 base at J, leaving 1 base unmatched. The CDR3 contains 16 residues. Germline V gene sequence: CDR1 SGHTA, CDR2 FQGNSA. The CDR3 nucleotides are TGTGCCAGCAGCTTAGCGGGGACTAGCGGCACAGATACGCAGTATTTT. Amino acid sequence: CASSLAGTSGTDTQYF.

J is TRBJ2-7 and V is TRBV6-1, with 11 bases matching TRBD1. V lost 5 bases to trimming and J lost 3 bases; unmatched junction nucleotides: 6. The CDR3 runs to 15 residues. Germline V CDR1 and CDR2: MNHNS, SASEGT. CDR3 DNA: TGTGCCAGCAGTCTCCGGACAGGGGGCAACTACGAGCAGTACTTC. This codes for CASSLRTGGNYEQYF.

V and J are TRBV6-1 and TRBJ1-1; D remains ambiguous. The germline CDR1 and CDR2 sequences are MNHNS and SASEGT. Trimming stripped 8 bases from V and 1 base from J, with 11 bases between. CDR3 length: 13 amino acids. CDR3 DNA sequence: TGTGCCAGCCGATTGACGGAGAACACTGAAGCTTTCTTT. It codes for CASRLTENTEAFF.